These T cell receptor beta chains were read from a single sample in a study of shared clonotypes between healthy human individuals. Measured with immunoSEQ multiplex PCR; TCRdb has only the in-frame clones, and not every one. Of 2 million to 2.5 million clones listed, approximately 95% are singletons. The sequencing input was naive CD4+ T cells sorted from blood. The receptor source for this set is a man younger than 35 in good health. The CDR3 runs from the conserved cysteine through the conserved F or W. Fields, in order: J gene, D gene, V gene, clone size, CDR3 protein, CDR3 DNA. A D gene is named only where the DNA matches it firmly. Size values are once, few and many counts, or a class for expanded clones, and some rows have none.

TRBJ2-7 | - | TRBV10-1 | - | CASRGGQEPYEQYF | TGCGCCAGCAGGGGAGGACAGGAGCCCTACGAGCAGTACTTC
TRBJ1-1 | - | TRBV28 | - | CASFKSLIPFSEAFF | TGTGCCAGCTTCAAGTCGTTAATTCCCTTTAGTGAAGCTTTCTTT
TRBJ1-3 | - | TRBV6-5 | - | CASRSTGKGNTIYF | TGTGCCAGCAGGTCCACAGGGAAAGGAAACACCATATATTTT
TRBJ2-7 | - | TRBV5-8 | - | CASSSLDRPYEQYF | TGTGCCAGCAGCTCATTGGACAGACCCTACGAGCAGTACTTC
TRBJ1-1 | - | TRBV6-1 | - | CASSEGTVNTEAFF | TGTGCCAGCAGTGAAGGGACGGTGAACACTGAAGCTTTCTTT
TRBJ2-7 | - | TRBV4-1 | - | CASSLRLGPYEQYF | TGCGCCAGCAGCTTGCGCTTAGGTCCCTACGAGCAGTACTTC
TRBJ2-7 | - | TRBV6-1 | - | CASHIGTNTYEQYF | TGTGCCAGCCATATAGGGACGAACACCTACGAGCAGTACTTC
TRBJ2-5 | TRBD2 | TRBV11-2 | - | CASSASGRDQETQYF | TGTGCCAGCAGTGCTAGCGGGAGGGACCAAGAGACCCAGTACTTC
TRBJ2-1 | TRBD2 | TRBV6-1 | - | CASSGPGLAGGASYNEQFF | TGTGCCAGCAGTGGGCCGGGACTAGCGGGAGGGGCCTCCTACAATGAGCAGTTCTTC
TRBJ2-4 | TRBD1 | TRBV10-3 | - | CAISDDRGIKNIQYF | TGTGCCATCAGTGACGACAGGGGGATTAAAAACATTCAGTACTTC
TRBJ1-3 | - | TRBV4-1 | - | CASSQDLPLGSGNTIYF | TGCGCCAGCAGCCAAGATCTTCCCCTGGGCTCTGGAAACACCATATATTTT
TRBJ2-1 | TRBD2 | TRBV28 | - | CASSLVPSGGNTRGEQQFF | TGTGCCAGCAGTTTAGTTCCTAGCGGGGGGAATACAAGGGGTGAGCAGCAGTTCTTC
TRBJ1-3 | - | TRBV11-2 | - | CASSRPFRAGNTIYF | TGTGCCAGCAGCCGCCCCTTCCGGGCTGGAAACACCATATATTTT
TRBJ1-2 | - | TRBV6-5 | - | CASGKGQNYGYTF | TGTGCCAGCGGGAAAGGACAGAACTATGGCTACACCTTC
TRBJ1-1 | TRBD1 | TRBV2 | - | CASSVRDSKLNTEAFF | TGTGCCAGCAGTGTAAGGGACAGTAAATTGAACACTGAAGCTTTCTTT
TRBJ2-5 | TRBD1 | TRBV6-5 | - | CASRSTGSQGTQYF | TGTGCCAGCAGGTCGACAGGGTCCCAAGGTACCCAGTACTTC
TRBJ2-7 | TRBD2 | TRBV4-1 | - | CASSQEGLAGDTYEQYF | TGCGCCAGCAGCCAAGAGGGCCTAGCGGGAGACACCTACGAGCAGTACTTC
TRBJ2-2 | TRBD1 | TRBV11-2 | - | CASSPGTGGELFF | TGTGCCAGCAGCCCCGGGACAGGCGGGGAGCTGTTTTTT
TRBJ1-6 | TRBD1 | TRBV11-1 | once | CASSNTGDYSPLHF | TGTGCCAGCAGCAATACAGGGGATTATTCACCCCTCCACTTT
TRBJ2-7 | TRBD2 | TRBV2 | - | CASRQTGTSGRANEQYF | TGTGCCAGCCGGCAAACCGGGACTAGCGGGAGGGCCAACGAGCAGTACTTC
TRBJ2-1 | - | TRBV6-1 | once | CASNPDRVGENEQFF | TGTGCCAGCAACCCGGACCGGGTGGGGGAGAATGAGCAGTTCTTC
TRBJ2-7 | TRBD1 | TRBV6-6 | - | CASSGFDRGSYEQYF | TGTGCCAGCAGCGGATTCGACAGGGGCTCCTACGAGCAGTACTTC
TRBJ2-5 | - | TRBV6-5 | - | CASLGGETQYF | TGTGCCAGCCTAGGGGGAGAGACCCAGTACTTC
TRBJ2-1 | - | TRBV18 | - | CASSPPAAYNEQFF | TGTGCCAGCTCACCCCCAGCAGCCTACAATGAGCAGTTCTTC
TRBJ2-5 | - | TRBV7-6 | - | CASSARVNQETQYF | TGTGCCAGCAGCGCTCGGGTGAACCAAGAGACCCAGTACTTC
TRBJ2-1 | TRBD2 | TRBV27 | - | CASSSAGKPYNEQFF | TGTGCCAGCAGTTCAGCGGGAAAACCTTACAATGAGCAGTTCTTC
TRBJ2-3 | - | TRBV4-3 | - | CASSQTTDTQYF | TGCGCCAGCAGCCAGACCACAGATACGCAGTATTTT
TRBJ1-1 | TRBD1 | TRBV11-3 | - | CASSLGQGYAFF | TGTGCCAGCAGCTTGGGACAGGGGTATGCTTTCTTT
TRBJ2-7 | TRBD2 | TRBV27 | - | CASSFTSASYEQYF | TGTGCCAGCAGTTTCACTAGCGCCTCCTACGAGCAGTACTTC
TRBJ1-1 | - | TRBV7-8 | - | CASSLISSMNTEAFF | TGTGCCAGCAGCTTAATCAGCAGCATGAACACTGAAGCTTTCTTT
TRBJ2-5 | - | TRBV11-2 | - | CASSTRETQYF | TGTGCCAGCAGCACCAGGGAGACCCAGTACTTC
TRBJ2-1 | - | TRBV7-2 | once | CASSQSGPISRYNEQFF | TGTGCCAGCAGCCAAAGTGGACCGATCTCGCGCTACAATGAGCAGTTCTTC
TRBJ1-2 | - | TRBV7-2 | - | CASSLGPGIYYGYTF | TGTGCCAGCAGCTTAGGTCCAGGGATCTACTATGGCTACACCTTC
TRBJ2-7 | - | TRBV5-1 | once | CASSSPGPGQYF | TGCGCCAGCAGCTCACCGGGACCAGGGCAGTACTTC
TRBJ2-3 | TRBD1 | TRBV11-3 | - | CASSVGQGTDTQYF | TGTGCCAGCAGCGTTGGACAGGGGACAGATACGCAGTATTTT
TRBJ2-4 | - | TRBV6-5 | - | CASSFAGLAKNIQYF | TGTGCCAGCAGTTTCGCAGGACTAGCCAAAAACATTCAGTACTTC
TRBJ1-1 | - | TRBV7-9 | - | CASSLSRGDEAFF | TGTGCCAGCAGCTTAAGCCGGGGAGATGAAGCTTTCTTT
TRBJ1-1 | - | TRBV28 | - | CASSLRPLGREAFF | TGTGCCAGCAGTTTAAGGCCCCTAGGTAGGGAAGCTTTCTTT
TRBJ2-2 | - | TRBV10-3 | once | CAISGVGPNTGELFF | TGTGCCATCAGTGGGGTGGGACCGAACACCGGGGAGCTGTTTTTT